Below, 29 T cell receptor beta chains from the same sample are listed, as sequenced in a study of identical twins. A single record per CDR3 protein comes from TCRdb applying MiXCR to the 5' RACE reads. Here the sample spans 1.5 million to 2 million distinct CDR3 sequences, about 31% being singletons. What was sequenced was cord blood. These receptors were obtained from a newborn girl in good health.

This clonotype was detected only a few times. The chain is built from TRBV28 and TRBJ2-1, with 8 bases identical to TRBD2. CDR1 and CDR2 from the germline V gene are MDHEN and SYDVKM. This CDR3 is built from 15 residues. The J segment lost 7 bases and the V segment lost 3 bases, leaving 8 bases of the junction unmatched. This CDR3 reads CASSLLGTRSNEQFF. The CDR3 DNA sequence: TGTGCCAGCAGTTTGTTGGGGACTAGGAGTAATGAGCAGTTCTTC.

This chain connects TRBV21-1 to TRBJ1-1; the DNA was not compared with TRBD1, the D call given in the table. TRBV21-1 is a pseudogene segment. The CDR3 has 16 residues. The CDR3 DNA follows: TGTGCCAGCAGCAGCGAAGGGGGACAGGGAGGAACTGAAGCTTTCTTT. Its translation: CASSSEGGQGGTEAFF.

The chain couples TRBV20-1 to TRBJ2-3; D perhaps matches TRBD2 (6 bases). The ends were cut back, 2 bases at V and 3 bases at J, with 12 bases in the middle. The CDR3 totals 14 residues. Germline V CDR1 and CDR2: DFQATT, SNEGSKA (reference sequence). CDR3 protein: CSARMAGRTDTQYF. In DNA form, the CDR3 reads TGCAGTGCTAGAATGGCAGGGAGGACAGATACGCAGTATTTT.

There are many counts of this clonotype. The chain employs TRBV24-1 and TRBJ2-1; TRBD2 aligns across 7 bases. The germline gives CDR1 KGHDR, CDR2 SFDVKD. This CDR3 region has 13 residues. J lost 2 bases, V lost 7 bases, and 1 base had no gene match. CDR3 sequence (DNA): TGTGCCACCAGGGCGGGAGCCTACAATGAGCAGTTCTTC. Translating gives CATRAGAYNEQFF.

This chain links TRBV7-2 with TRBJ1-2; no clear D. Trimming took off 5 bases at V and 7 bases at J, with 17 bases between the two ends. Germline V gene sequence: CDR1 SGHTA, CDR2 FQGNSA. This CDR3 spans 14 amino acids. The CDR3 sequence: CASSPSSKLGGYTF. The CDR3 bases are TGTGCCAGCAGCCCGTCGAGTAAGCTGGGTGGCTACACCTTC. Drawing the rest from reference TRBV7-2 and TRBJ1-2, the complete variable domain is GAGVSQSPSNKVTEKGKDVELRCDPISGHTALYWYRQSLGQGLEFLIYFQGNSAPDKSGLPSDRFSAERTGGSVSTLTIQRTQQEDSAVYLCASSPSSKLGGYTFGSGTRLTVV.

This clonotype was detected only once. The chain has TRBV20-1 and TRBJ2-5, with 12 bases aligning to TRBD1. This CDR3 has 14 amino acids. Germline values: CDR1 DFQATT, CDR2 SNEGSKA (reference sequence). The V and J ends lost 7 bases and 5 bases, in that order; junction bases with no gene match: 8. The CDR3 protein is CSVRGTGGAETQYF. The CDR3 coding sequence is TGCAGTGTTCGTGGGACAGGGGGCGCTGAGACCCAGTACTTC.

The V call is TRBV7-2, the J call TRBJ2-1; possible D gene TRBD2, 7 bases. This CDR3 has 18 residues. V gave up 4 bases and J gave up 0 bases, with 19 bases separating them. Germline lookup yields CDR1 SGHTA and CDR2 FQGNSA. In DNA form, the CDR3 reads TGTGCCAGCAGCTCCCCTTCGCGGGGGCAAGCCTCCTACAATGAGCAGTTCTTC. Amino acid sequence: CASSSPSRGQASYNEQFF.

V is TRBV5-1 and J is TRBJ1-1; 9 bases map to TRBD1. Germline trimming cut 4 bases from V and 2 bases from J; bases unmatched to any gene: 6. Per germline, CDR1 SGHRS and CDR2 YFSETQ. The CDR3 runs to 15 residues. The CDR3 DNA sequence: TGCGCCAGCAGCGGACGGACAGGGGAAAACACTGAAGCTTTCTTT. Protein product: CASSGRTGENTEAFF.

The V gene is TRBV18, the J gene TRBJ1-1; a possible D gene is TRBD1 (5 bases). There are 15 residues in the CDR3. Trimming took off 3 bases at V and 7 bases at J, with 18 bases between the two ends. Germline CDR1 is KGHSH and CDR2 is LQKENI. As DNA, the CDR3 is TGTGCCAGCTCACCGGGGAACCCTCCAGGGAGTGAAGCTTTCTTT. Amino acids: CASSPGNPPGSEAFF.

This clonotype was found a few times. The V gene is TRBV10-3, the J gene TRBJ1-2; 9 bases match TRBD1. The V gene end was trimmed by 6 bases and the J gene end by 7 bases; junction bases not matched to a gene: 9. Germline V lookup: CDR1 ENHRY, CDR2 SYGVKD. The CDR3 is 14 residues long. CDR3 DNA sequence: TGTGCCATCAGCGGGACAGGGAGCCGAAGTGGCTACACCTTC. Translated: CAISGTGSRSGYTF.

This rearrangement joins TRBV20-1 to TRBJ1-2; no clear D gene. CDR1 is DFQATT, CDR2 SNEGSKA, per germline (reference sequence). Trimming took off 6 bases at V and 10 bases at J, with 18 bases between the two ends. The CDR3 consists of 12 residues. CDR3 nucleotides: TGCAGTGCAATAGCGGCCAGGTTTCCCTACACCTTC. It is translated as CSAIAARFPYTF.

The V and J genes are TRBV24-1 and TRBJ2-5; 11 nucleotides match TRBD2. Germline V gives CDR1 KGHDR, CDR2 SFDVKD. The CDR3 covers 16 residues. V shed 0 bases, J shed 1 base, and the junction held 0 bases outside the gene matches. The CDR3 DNA sequence: TGTGCCACCAGTGATTTGACTAGCGGGAGCCAAGAGACCCAGTACTTC. This codes for CATSDLTSGSQETQYF.

The gene calls are TRBV20-1 and TRBJ2-7, with TRBD2 matching over 7 bases. Germline assignment: CDR1 DFQATT and CDR2 SNEGSKA (reference sequence). The CDR3 runs to 14 residues. J gave up 4 bases and V 3 bases, and 9 bases lay outside the gene matches. The CDR3 region is CSASVRESRYEQYF. In DNA form, the CDR3 reads TGCAGTGCTAGCGTGCGGGAGAGTAGGTACGAGCAGTACTTC.

The chain uses TRBV28 and TRBJ1-1; 7 nucleotides match TRBD1. The CDR3 totals 17 residues. Germline loops: CDR1 MDHEN, CDR2 SYDVKM. The trim removed 6 bases at V and 3 bases at J, leaving 16 bases unmatched. The CDR3 sequence: CASSPWKGARVDTEAFF. The CDR3 bases are TGTGCCAGCAGCCCATGGAAGGGGGCGCGGGTTGACACTGAAGCTTTCTTT.

This chain connects TRBV3-1 to TRBJ1-6, with a weak D call TRBD1 (5 bases). The germline V gene encodes CDR1 LGHDT and CDR2 YNNKEL (reference sequence). This CDR3 has 17 residues. V lost 0 bases and J 10 bases, leaving 19 bases between the germline ends. The CDR3 reads CASSQEDRGLSKSPLHF. The CDR3, as DNA: TGTGCCAGCAGCCAAGAGGATCGGGGGTTATCGAAATCACCCCTCCACTTT.

The genes are TRBV28 and TRBJ2-3; D remains ambiguous. Trimming removed 3 bases at V and 0 bases at J, with 10 bases between. The germline gives CDR1 MDHEN, CDR2 SYDVKM. The CDR3 loop spans 15 amino acids. CDR3 region: CASSLTQSSTDTQYF. For the CDR3, the DNA is TGTGCCAGCAGTTTGACCCAATCTAGCACAGATACGCAGTATTTT.

The V call is TRBV5-1, the J call TRBJ2-7; 11 bases match TRBD2. The CDR3 runs to 16 residues. V was clipped by 4 bases and J by 0 bases; unmatched bases: 6. Looked up from germline, CDR1 is SGHRS and CDR2 is YFSETQ. In DNA, the CDR3 is TGCGCCAGCAGCCCGACTAGCGGGACCTACTCCTACGAGCAGTACTTC. The encoded protein is CASSPTSGTYSYEQYF.

On this clonotype itself: One end of the junction fails to match germline, which may point to a read error. The rearrangement uses TRBV28 and TRBJ1-1; 9 bases line up with TRBD1. Germline CDR1 and CDR2: MDHEN and SYDVKM. CDR3 length equals 19 residues. This chain's CDR3 is CASSLYGRWGQGMNTGAFF. CDR3 coding DNA: TGTGCCAGCAGTTTATATGGGAGGTGGGGACAGGGTATGAACACTGGAGCTTTCTTT.

In its sample, this clonotype was seen a few times. The chain employs TRBV10-3 and TRBJ2-7, with 8 bases fitting TRBD1. Trimming cost V 2 bases and J 7 bases; bases outside gene matches: 10. The V gene's germline CDR1 is ENHRY and CDR2 SYGVKD. The CDR3 totals 15 residues. Here the CDR3 reads CAISEGRQGYNEQYF. The DNA for the CDR3 is TGTGCCATCAGTGAGGGGAGACAGGGGTACAATGAGCAGTACTTC.

The rearrangement links TRBV27 to TRBJ1-5, with unresolved D. Trimming shortened V by 1 base and J by 8 bases, and 9 bases separated the two germline ends. This CDR3 has 13 residues. Germline V gene lookup returns CDR1 MNHEY and CDR2 SMNVEV (reference sequence). The CDR3 spells CASSLWGLEPQHF. DNA of the CDR3: TGTGCCAGCAGTTTATGGGGTTTGGAGCCCCAGCATTTT.

The gene calls are TRBV5-1 and TRBJ1-4; D possibly corresponds to TRBD1 (6 bases). V was pared by 4 bases and J by 8 bases, with 18 bases between. Looked up from germline, CDR1 is SGHRS and CDR2 is YFSETQ. The CDR3 is 15 residues long. CDR3 loop: CASSAGGALGEKLFF. The CDR3 DNA is TGCGCCAGCAGCGCGGGGGGCGCATTGGGGGAAAAACTGTTTTTT.

This clonotype turned up a few times. J is TRBJ2-4 and V is TRBV20-1; D might be TRBD2 (5 bases). The germline V gene has CDR1 DFQATT and CDR2 SNEGSKA (reference sequence). The V end was cut by 0 bases, the J end by 1 base, with 13 bases between. The CDR3 extends over 16 amino acids. The CDR3 DNA follows: TGCAGTGCTAGAGATCGAGGGTTAGCGGCCAAAAACATTCAGTACTTC. Its protein product is CSARDRGLAAKNIQYF.

This clonotype occurred a few times. Here the CDR3 DNA reads TGTGCCATCAGGGGCAGGGAGAACACTGAAGCTTTCTTT. Protein: CAIRGRENTEAFF. J is TRBJ1-1 and V is TRBV10-3; tentative D call: TRBD1 (5 bases). V lost 6 bases and J 1 base, leaving 9 bases between the germline ends. Looked up from germline, CDR1 is ENHRY and CDR2 is SYGVKD. The CDR3 has 13 residues.

Only a few counts were recorded for this clonotype. This chain joins TRBV27 and TRBJ1-1, with a possible D match to TRBD1 (6 bases). The CDR3 loop spans 14 amino acids. The germline V and J ends were trimmed by 3 bases and 3 bases, with 11 bases remaining between them. Germline values: CDR1 MNHEY, CDR2 SMNVEV (reference sequence). The CDR3 nucleotides read TGTGCCAGCAGTTTGTGGCAGGGGTACACTGAAGCTTTCTTT. This translates into CASSLWQGYTEAFF.

This clonotype was counted between two and nine times. The V and J genes are TRBV3-1 and TRBJ2-7, with D possibly TRBD1 on 5 matching bases. CDR1 LGHDT and CDR2 YNNKEL come from the germline V gene (reference sequence). The V end lost 4 bases, the J end lost 0 bases, and 13 bases lay between the germline ends. The CDR3 spans 15 residues. The CDR3 DNA reads TGTGCCAGCAGCCTAACCCTTACAGGCTCCTACGAGCAGTACTTC. Translated: CASSLTLTGSYEQYF.

The sample holds a few counts of this clonotype. The chain recombines TRBV12-3 or TRBV12-4 with TRBJ2-1; 12 bases line up with TRBD2. With 6 bases clipped from V and 6 bases from J, the junction kept 6 bases outside the gene matches. The CDR3 totals 15 residues. CDR3 sequence: CASSRLAGAPNEQFF. The CDR3, as DNA: TGTGCCAGCAGCCGACTAGCGGGAGCACCCAATGAGCAGTTCTTC.

Concerning this clonotype itself: The germline gene is not matched at one end of the junction; a read error may be the cause. The V and J genes are TRBV13 and TRBJ2-3, with D perhaps matching TRBD1 (5 bases). The CDR3 length is 15 residues. Germline values: CDR1 PRHDT, CDR2 FYEKMQ (reference sequence). CDR3 nucleotide sequence: TGTGCCAGCAGCTTAGCCAGGGCCGGTACAGGTACGCAGTATTTT. This encodes CASSLARAGTGTQYF.

This chain connects TRBV27 to TRBJ1-5; TRBD1 agrees at 9 bases. The CDR3 covers 14 residues. V was clipped by 5 bases and J by 6 bases; unmatched bases: 5. Germline CDR1 MNHEY, CDR2 SMNVEV (reference sequence). Here the CDR3 reads CASSRTGERQPQHF. The DNA for the CDR3 is TGTGCCAGCAGTCGGACAGGGGAACGTCAGCCCCAGCATTTT.

This clonotype occurred many times. One end of the junction is discordant with germline, which a read error may explain. The chain recombines TRBV4-1 with TRBJ1-5; D not resolved. Germline loops: CDR1 MGHRA, CDR2 YSYEKL. This CDR3 comprises 14 residues. CDR3 coding DNA: TGTGCCAGCAGCCAGGTCGGAAGCAATCAGCCCCAGCATTTT. It translates to CASSQVGSNQPQHF.